The 30 T cell receptor beta chains below all came from one sample that was sequenced in a study of blood T cell repertoires in COVID-19. Generated by immunoSEQ multiplex PCR, the TCRdb table keeps only in-frame clones and is missing some. The sample gives about 160,000 clones, approximately 92% of which show up once; nearly 5% is in the top ten. Sequencing used peripheral blood. These receptors all stem from a man younger than 40 with COVID-19, enrolled during active disease.

This sequence joins TRBV11-2 and TRBJ1-4; no definite D call. Per germline, CDR1 SGHAT and CDR2 FQNNGV. V lost 5 bases and J 3 bases, leaving 10 bases between the germline ends. The CDR3 consists of 14 residues. In DNA form, the CDR3 reads TGTGCCAGCAGCCTGTACGGAGCTAATGAAAAACTGTTTTTT. Protein sequence: CASSLYGANEKLFF.

The chain uses TRBV7-3 and TRBJ1-1; 7 bases agree with TRBD1. Losses at the gene ends were 2 bases for V and 3 bases for J; bases not matched to a gene: 0. The CDR3 consists of 13 residues. Per germline, CDR1 SGHTA and CDR2 FQGTGA. The CDR3 bases are TGTGCCAGCAGCTTAGACAGGGACACTGAAGCTTTCTTT. This translates into CASSLDRDTEAFF.

The rearrangement joins TRBV6-5 to TRBJ1-2, with D uncertain. Trimming pared 2 bases from V and 2 bases from J, leaving 6 bases between. CDR1 is MNHEY and CDR2 is SVGAGI in the germline V gene. The CDR3 spans 13 residues. CDR3 residues: CASSYQENYGYTF. CDR3 DNA: TGTGCCAGCAGTTACCAGGAAAACTATGGCTACACCTTC.

V and J are TRBV6-5 and TRBJ1-5; 7 bases are shared with TRBD1. Trimming cost V 3 bases and J 7 bases; bases outside gene matches: 9. The germline CDR1 and CDR2 sequences are MNHEY and SVGAGI. This CDR3 spans 15 amino acids. The CDR3 spells CASSYKGGGQQPQHF. For the CDR3, the DNA is TGTGCCAGCAGTTATAAAGGAGGGGGCCAGCAGCCCCAGCATTTT.

The chain recombines TRBV5-1 with TRBJ2-5; TRBD2 matches 14 bases. This CDR3 contains 15 residues. Germline values: CDR1 SGHRS, CDR2 YFSETQ. V shed 4 bases, J shed 4 bases, and the junction held 3 bases outside the gene matches. CDR3 sequence reads: CASSTGLAGGETQYF. CDR3 bases: TGCGCCAGCAGCACCGGACTAGCGGGAGGAGAGACCCAGTACTTC. Full variable domain (outside the CDR3, taken from reference TRBV5-1 and TRBJ2-5): KAGVTQTPRYLIKTRGQQVTLSCSPISGHRSVSWYQQTPGQGLQFLFEYFSETQRNKGNFPGRFSGRQFSNSRSEMNVSTLELGDSALYLCASSTGLAGGETQYFGPGTRLLVL.

CDR3 DNA: TGTGCCAGCAGTCCCTACTACCCTAACTATGGCTACACCTTC. Translating gives CASSPYYPNYGYTF. V and J are TRBV28 and TRBJ1-2; no clear D gene. V lost 5 bases to trimming and J lost 0 bases, with 10 bases between them. The CDR3 sequence is 14 residues long. Germline-derived CDR1 and CDR2 are MDHEN and SYDVKM.

V is TRBV5-1 and J is TRBJ2-7, with TRBD1 as a possible D gene (5 bases). CDR1 and CDR2 (germline): SGHRS, YFSETQ. This CDR3 spans 13 amino acids. The V and J ends lost 3 bases and 4 bases respectively, with 11 bases between them. The DNA of the CDR3 is TGCGCCAGCAGCTCCGGACACATTTACGAGCAGTACTTC. Amino acid sequence: CASSSGHIYEQYF.

The chain recombines TRBV19 with TRBJ2-1; no definite D call. V lost 7 bases and J 0 bases, leaving 16 bases between the germline ends. The CDR3 is made up of 16 amino acids. Germline V gives CDR1 LNHDA, CDR2 SQIVND (reference sequence). CDR3 residues: CASNPIGSLSYNEQFF. CDR3 bases: TGTGCCAGTAACCCCATTGGCTCCCTCTCCTACAATGAGCAGTTCTTC.

The gene calls are TRBV19 and TRBJ1-5, with TRBD1 identical over 9 bases. V gave up 6 bases and J gave up 5 bases; unmatched junction bases: 8. This CDR3 has 15 residues. Germline CDR1 reads LNHDA; CDR2 reads SQIVND (reference sequence). The CDR3 bases are TGTGCCAGTAGCCTCGACAGGGGGAGTGATCAGCCCCAGCATTTT. Its translation is CASSLDRGSDQPQHF. Full variable domain (remainder filled in from reference TRBV19 and TRBJ1-5): DGGITQSPKYLFRKEGQNVTLSCEQNLNHDAMYWYRQDPGQGLRLIYYSQIVNDFQKGDIAEGYSVSREKKESFPLTVTSAQKNPTAFYLCASSLDRGSDQPQHFGDGTRLSIL.

This clone was picked up a small number of times. The rearrangement uses TRBV4-2 and TRBJ1-2; no firm D call. The CDR3 is 13 amino acids. V was shortened by 1 base and J by 8 bases, with 11 bases between the two germline ends. Germline assignment: CDR1 LGHNA and CDR2 YNFKEQ. DNA for the CDR3: TGTGCCAGCAGCCAAGTAGAGGGTTGGGGCTACACCTTC. This gives the protein CASSQVEGWGYTF.

The V gene is TRBV18, the J gene TRBJ1-1; D not resolved. CDR3 length: 16 residues. V dropped 3 bases and J dropped 3 bases, with 17 bases sitting between them. Germline V lookup: CDR1 KGHSH, CDR2 LQKENI. CDR3 loop: CASSPRIVRDDTEAFF. CDR3 coding DNA: TGTGCCAGCTCACCTAGGATTGTGAGGGATGACACTGAAGCTTTCTTT.

V gene TRBV5-1 combines with J gene TRBJ2-1; tentatively, D is TRBD2 (5 bases). Trimming removed 4 bases from V and 3 bases from J, with 8 bases in between. The CDR3 consists of 13 residues. Germline lookup yields CDR1 SGHRS and CDR2 YFSETQ. As DNA, the CDR3 is TGCGCCAGCAGCCCCCGGGGCTACAATGAGCAGTTCTTC. Protein: CASSPRGYNEQFF.

This chain connects TRBV9 to TRBJ2-1, with D unresolved. Germline CDR1 reads SGDLS; CDR2 reads YYNGEE. V was trimmed by 4 bases and J by 1 base, leaving 9 bases between them. CDR3 length equals 14 residues. CDR3: CASSQTLSYNEQFF. DNA of the CDR3: TGTGCCAGCAGCCAGACTCTGTCCTACAATGAGCAGTTCTTC.

The rearrangement links TRBV7-3 to TRBJ2-3; no clear D gene. The germline V gene encodes CDR1 SGHTA and CDR2 FQGTGA. The CDR3 extends over 13 amino acids. Trimming took 1 base from V and 4 from J, leaving 6 bases between them. CDR3 nucleotide sequence: TGTGCCAGCAGCTTAAATCAGGCAGATACGCAGTATTTT. Translated: CASSLNQADTQYF.

The rearrangement joins TRBV5-4 to TRBJ2-3; 12 bases are a match to TRBD2. After removal of 4 bases from V and 4 bases from J, the junction contained 7 bases not matched to a gene. From germline, CDR1 is SGHNT and CDR2 YYREEE (reference sequence). This CDR3 spans 16 amino acids. The CDR3 nucleotides read TGTGCCAGCAGCCAAAAGACTAGCGGGGGTTCAGATACGCAGTATTTT. It specifies CASSQKTSGGSDTQYF. Looking up the rest from reference TRBV5-4 and TRBJ2-3 gives the full variable domain: ETGVTQSPTHLIKTRGQQVTLRCSSQSGHNTVSWYQQALGQGPQFIFQYYREEENGRGNFPPRFSGLQFPNYSSELNVNALELDDSALYLCASSQKTSGGSDTQYFGPGTRLTVL.

V usage is TRBV5-1 and J usage is TRBJ2-2, with 8 bases identical to TRBD2. Per the germline V gene, CDR1 is SGHRS and CDR2 is YFSETQ. V was pared by 6 bases and J by 4 bases, with 8 bases of the junction left unmatched. The CDR3 is 15 amino acids. This CDR3 reads CASTSRAGVTGELFF. As DNA, the CDR3 is TGCGCCAGCACCTCGCGAGCGGGGGTCACCGGGGAGCTGTTTTTT.

This chain links TRBV6-6 with TRBJ1-2, with 7 bases identical to TRBD1. Trimming at V came to 4 bases and at J to 3 bases, leaving 5 bases not matched to a gene. There are 14 residues in the CDR3. Germline values: CDR1 MNHNY, CDR2 SVGAGI (reference sequence). The chain's CDR3 is CASSSRQGDYGYTF. CDR3 coding DNA: TGTGCCAGCAGTTCACGACAGGGAGACTATGGCTACACCTTC.

The chain joins TRBV5-4 to TRBJ2-1; 8 bases agree with TRBD1. The V gene's germline CDR1 is SGHNT and CDR2 YYREEE (reference sequence). The CDR3 is 16 residues long. V shed 4 bases and J 12 bases; nucleotides not matched to a gene: 18. The CDR3 here is CASSPAQGAQSRWQFF. CDR3 DNA sequence: TGTGCCAGCAGCCCGGCGCAGGGGGCGCAGAGTCGGTGGCAGTTCTTC.

The chain is built from TRBV18 and TRBJ1-1; 7 bases are a match to TRBD1. This CDR3 is built from 15 residues. V trimming: 2 bases; J trimming: 7 bases; junction bases outside the gene matches: 10. CDR1 and CDR2 from the germline V gene are KGHSH and LQKENI. The CDR3 region has the DNA TGTGCCAGCTCACCAGGGATCGACAGGGTTGATGAAGCTTTCTTT. The encoded protein is CASSPGIDRVDEAFF.

This chain links TRBV6-2 or TRBV6-3 with TRBJ2-3, with 8 bases fitting TRBD2. This CDR3 region has 14 residues. V was pared by 6 bases and J by 5 bases, with 7 bases of the junction left unmatched. CDR1 is MNHEY and CDR2 is SVGEGT in the germline V gene. CDR3 region: CASSPGLAVDTQYF. The DNA of the CDR3 is TGTGCCAGCAGCCCTGGACTAGCCGTAGATACGCAGTATTTT.

In DNA form, the CDR3 reads TGTGCCATCAGTGAGGTAGCGGGAGGGGTTGATGAGCAGTTCTTC. This sequence encodes CAISEVAGGVDEQFF. This chain links TRBV10-3 with TRBJ2-1; TRBD2 matches at 11 bases. The CDR3 has 15 residues. The V segment lost 2 bases and the J segment 8 bases; nucleotides outside the gene matches: 5. Germline V gene data show CDR1 as ENHRY and CDR2 as SYGVKD.

The rearrangement links TRBV25-1 to TRBJ1-2; D not resolved. This CDR3 contains 13 residues. V shed 2 bases and J shed 8 bases, with 12 bases lying between them. CDR1 and CDR2 from the germline V gene are MGHDK and SYGVNS. The CDR3 DNA follows: TGTGCCAGCAGTGAACGACATTTGGGCGGCTACACCTTC. It yields the protein CASSERHLGGYTF.

The chain joins TRBV9 to TRBJ2-1; 7 bases align to TRBD2. J was trimmed by 1 base and V by 0 bases; bases with no gene match: 1. CDR3 length: 15 residues. Germline lookup yields CDR1 SGDLS and CDR2 YYNGEE. CDR3 sequence (DNA): TGTGCCAGCAGCGTAGGGGAGGGGTCCTACAATGAGCAGTTCTTC. Residues: CASSVGEGSYNEQFF.

The genes are TRBV29-1 and TRBJ2-7; D ambiguous. The CDR3 length is 11 residues. The V gene's germline CDR1 is SQVTM and CDR2 ANQGSEA. The V end lost 5 bases, the J end lost 1 base, and 6 bases lay between the germline ends. CDR3 sequence reads: CSVTASYEQYF. The CDR3 region has the DNA TGCAGCGTTACAGCATCCTACGAGCAGTACTTC.

V usage is TRBV7-9 and J usage is TRBJ2-7; D gene unclear. Looked up from germline, CDR1 is SEHNR and CDR2 is FQNEAQ (reference sequence). Trimming stripped 1 base from V and 6 bases from J, with 4 bases between. The CDR3 extends over 11 amino acids. CDR3 sequence reads: CASSLVGEQYF. CDR3 DNA sequence: TGTGCCAGCAGCTTAGTCGGCGAGCAGTACTTC.

The rearrangement links TRBV19 to TRBJ2-3; 13 bases line up with TRBD2. This CDR3 region has 18 residues. J was trimmed by 1 base and V by 5 bases; bases with no gene match: 9. CDR1 LNHDA and CDR2 SQIVND come from the germline V gene (reference sequence). The CDR3 region is CASSATSGGARGTDTQYF. CDR3 in DNA: TGTGCCAGTAGTGCTACTAGCGGGGGGGCCCGAGGCACAGATACGCAGTATTTT.

This chain uses TRBV10-3 with TRBJ1-2; 8 nucleotides agree with TRBD1. Looked up from germline, CDR1 is ENHRY and CDR2 is SYGVKD. There are 15 residues in the CDR3. The V and J ends lost 0 bases and 3 bases, in that order; junction bases with no gene match: 3. The CDR3 loop is CAISESLQGDYGYTF. The CDR3 DNA follows: TGTGCCATCAGTGAGTCGTTACAGGGGGACTATGGCTACACCTTC.

This clone was seen only once. The gene calls are TRBV6-2 or TRBV6-3 and TRBJ1-5; tentatively, D is TRBD1 (6 bases). The germline V gene has CDR1 MNHEY and CDR2 SVGEGT. The CDR3 runs 16 residues. V dropped 7 bases and J dropped 2 bases, with 18 bases sitting between them. CDR3 protein: CASTPGGAGGNQPQHF. The CDR3 DNA sequence: TGTGCCAGCACCCCGGGGGGGGCTGGGGGCAATCAGCCCCAGCATTTT.

This sequence joins TRBV6-5 and TRBJ1-1; 10 bases are a match to TRBD1. CDR3 length equals 15 residues. V lost 8 bases, J lost 4 bases, and 10 bases stayed unmatched. The germline gives CDR1 MNHEY, CDR2 SVGAGI. CDR3: CASVLLGQGITEAFF. In DNA form, the CDR3 reads TGTGCCAGCGTACTTTTGGGACAGGGGATCACTGAAGCTTTCTTT.

The genes are TRBV6-2 or TRBV6-3 and TRBJ1-5; 8 nucleotides match TRBD1. Losses at the gene ends were 4 bases for V and 7 bases for J; bases not matched to a gene: 9. The CDR3 extends over 15 amino acids. The V gene's germline CDR1 is MNHEY and CDR2 SVGEGT. CDR3 nucleotide sequence: TGTGCCAGCAGTTCCCCACCAGGGGGCGAACAGCCCCAGCATTTT. This translates into CASSSPPGGEQPQHF.